This is a list of T cell receptor beta chains from one sample in a study of shared clonotypes between healthy human individuals. Profiling relied on immunoSEQ multiplex PCR, and the TCRdb table lists in-frame clones only, not all of them. Of some 2,100,000 clones listed, 95% are singletons. What was sequenced was naive CD4+ T cells sorted from blood. The receptors come from a man aged 18 to 30 in good health. The CDR3 runs from the conserved cysteine through the conserved F or W. D genes are given only for firm matches. Where a row states a size, it is once, few, many or the class of an expanded clone; other rows omit it.

V	size	D	J	CDR3	DNA
TRBV10-3	once	TRBD1	TRBJ2-7	CAISAWDRSYEQYF	TGTGCCATCAGTGCCTGGGACAGATCCTACGAGCAGTACTTC
TRBV2	NA	TRBD1	TRBJ1-4	CASQGTGREKLFF	TGTGCCAGCCAAGGGACAGGGAGAGAAAAACTGTTTTTT
TRBV20-1	NA	TRBD1	TRBJ2-7	CSAGTGTEQYF	TGCAGTGCCGGGACAGGGACCGAGCAGTACTTC
TRBV10-3	NA	NA	TRBJ2-6	CAISDSGANVLTF	TGTGCCATCAGTGACTCTGGGGCCAACGTCCTGACTTTC
TRBV7-9	NA	NA	TRBJ2-1	CASSPHGTSNEQFF	TGTGCCAGCAGCCCCCACGGGACGTCTAATGAGCAGTTCTTC
TRBV15	NA	NA	TRBJ1-5	CATSRDPSRGRSNQPQHF	TGTGCCACCAGCAGAGACCCGAGTAGGGGGAGAAGCAATCAGCCCCAGCATTTT
TRBV6-5	NA	NA	TRBJ1-1	CASSTGPPGKAFF	TGTGCCAGCAGTACGGGACCCCCGGGCAAAGCTTTCTTT
TRBV19	once	TRBD1	TRBJ2-3	CASSGSGTVPFYTQYF	TGTGCCAGTAGTGGATCCGGGACAGTGCCCTTTTATACGCAGTATTTT
TRBV6-6	NA	TRBD2	TRBJ2-1	CASLAGITYNEQFF	TGTGCCAGTCTAGCGGGTATAACCTACAATGAGCAGTTCTTC
TRBV2	NA	NA	TRBJ2-7	CASSGGDDRFSLLGKDWVEEKYF	TGTGCCAGCAGTGGGGGTGACGACAGATTTTCCCTCCTTGGAAAAGATTGGGTTGAGGAGAAGTACTTC
TRBV5-1	NA	NA	TRBJ2-5	CASSSYGGDGETQYF	TGCGCCAGCAGCTCCTATGGAGGGGACGGCGAGACCCAGTACTTC
TRBV19	NA	NA	TRBJ1-4	CASSSPGINNEKLFF	TGTGCCAGTTCCTCCCCGGGCATCAATAATGAAAAACTGTTTTTT
TRBV29-1	NA	NA	TRBJ2-3	CSVYEVHTDTQYF	TGCAGCGTTTACGAAGTCCACACAGATACGCAGTATTTT
TRBV7-9	NA	NA	TRBJ2-7	CASSGGAAPYEQYF	TGTGCCAGCAGTGGGGGGGCAGCTCCCTACGAGCAGTACTTC
TRBV6-4	NA	NA	TRBJ2-1	CASARDFYNEQFF	TGTGCCAGCGCCCGGGACTTTTACAATGAGCAGTTCTTC
TRBV19	NA	NA	TRBJ1-2	CASSFRTAYGYTF	TGTGCCAGTAGTTTTAGGACAGCCTATGGCTACACCTTC
TRBV6-5	NA	NA	TRBJ2-7	CASSYSYREGYEQYF	TGTGCCAGCAGTTACTCGTACAGGGAAGGCTACGAGCAGTACTTC
TRBV14	NA	NA	TRBJ2-7	CASSQSGYEQYF	TGTGCCAGCAGCCAATCTGGTTATGAGCAGTACTTC